This TCR beta chain was sequenced during a study of blood T cell repertoires in COVID-19. The table came from immunoSEQ multiplex PCR; TCRdb's copy has only in-frame clones and leaves some out. The repertoire has approximately 350,000 clones, roughly 80% of them found once; the top ten carry approximately 4.7%. The V end was cut by 1 base, the J end by 1 base, with 14 bases between. Germline CDR1 reads SGHTA; CDR2 reads FQGNSA. The CDR3 loop spans 18 amino acids. Each recovered donor of Cohort 3 presented with two negative PCRs, clearance, or symptom resolution. The J gene is TRBJ1-6, the V gene TRBV7-2; no definite D call. This clonotype originated in a woman aged 50 to 65 who had recovered from COVID-19. The material sequenced was PBMCs or T cells enriched from blood (not recorded which). The CDR3 DNA sequence: TGTGCCAGCAGCTTAGGACCTCCGGCGGTTTCCTATAATTCACCCCTCCACTTT. It yields the protein CASSLGPPAVSYNSPLHF.